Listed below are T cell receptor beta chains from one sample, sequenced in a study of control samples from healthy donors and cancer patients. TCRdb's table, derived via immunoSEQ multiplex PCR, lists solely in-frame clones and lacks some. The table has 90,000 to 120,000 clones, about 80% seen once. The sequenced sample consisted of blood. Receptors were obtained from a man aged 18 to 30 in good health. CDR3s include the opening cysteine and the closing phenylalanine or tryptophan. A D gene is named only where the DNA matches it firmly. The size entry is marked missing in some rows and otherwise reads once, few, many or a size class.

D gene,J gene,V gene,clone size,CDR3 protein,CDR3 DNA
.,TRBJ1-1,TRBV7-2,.,CASSLQAWGEAFF,TGTGCCAGCAGCTTACAGGCGTGGGGGGAGGCTTTCTTT
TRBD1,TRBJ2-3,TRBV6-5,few,CASSYSRGPVTDTQYF,TGTGCCAGCAGTTACTCAAGGGGGCCGGTGACAGATACGCAGTATTTT
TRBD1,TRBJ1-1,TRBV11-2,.,CASSVSRGSLNTEAFF,TGTGCCAGCAGCGTATCCAGGGGGAGTTTGAACACTGAAGCTTTCTTT
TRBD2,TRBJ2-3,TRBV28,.,CASSPGLAEGDTQYF,TGTGCCAGCAGTCCAGGACTAGCGGAGGGGGATACGCAGTATTTT
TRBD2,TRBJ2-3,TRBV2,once,CASSQGLAAGTDTQYF,TGTGCCAGCAGCCAAGGACTAGCGGCGGGCACAGATACGCAGTATTTT
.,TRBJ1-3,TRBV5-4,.,CASSQGRSGNTIYF,TGTGCCAGCAGCCAAGGGAGGTCTGGAAACACCATATATTTT
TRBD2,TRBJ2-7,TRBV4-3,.,CASSQDMGRGPTGEQYF,TGCGCCAGCAGCCAAGATATGGGGAGGGGCCCTACGGGCGAGCAGTACTTC
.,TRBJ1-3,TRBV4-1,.,CASSPGGAAYREGNTIYF,TGCGCCAGCAGCCCGGGTGGGGCAGCCTACAGGGAAGGAAACACCATATATTTT
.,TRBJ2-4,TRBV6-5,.,CASSYSGDVKNIQYF,TGTGCCAGCAGTTACTCAGGGGATGTCAAAAACATTCAGTACTTC
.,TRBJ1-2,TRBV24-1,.,CATSAGAYGYTF,TGTGCCACCAGTGCGGGGGCTTATGGCTACACCTTC
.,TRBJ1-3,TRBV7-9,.,CASSHPPSISGNTIYF,TGTGCCAGCAGCCACCCTCCCAGCATCTCTGGAAACACCATATATTTT
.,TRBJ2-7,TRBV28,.,CASSLDLGSPYEQYF,TGTGCCAGCAGTTTAGATCTCGGCAGTCCCTACGAGCAGTACTTC
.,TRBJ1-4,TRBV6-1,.,CASSERGRSNEKLFF,TGTGCCAGCAGTGAAAGGGGCAGGTCTAATGAAAAACTGTTTTTT
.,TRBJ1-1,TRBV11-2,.,CASSSRGNTEAFF,TGTGCCAGCAGCTCCCGCGGGAACACTGAAGCTTTCTTT
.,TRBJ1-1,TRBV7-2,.,CASSLGPSNTEAFF,TGTGCCAGCAGCTTAGGACCGTCGAACACTGAAGCTTTCTTT
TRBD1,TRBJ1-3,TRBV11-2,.,CASSRQQGSSGNTIYF,TGTGCCAGCAGCCGTCAACAGGGGAGCTCTGGAAACACCATATATTTT
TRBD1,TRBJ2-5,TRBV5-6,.,CASSIGTEETQYF,TGTGCCAGCAGCATTGGGACAGAAGAGACCCAGTACTTC
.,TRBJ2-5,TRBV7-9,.,CASSLIGSDGETQYF,TGTGCCAGCAGCTTAATTGGATCGGATGGGGAGACCCAGTACTTC
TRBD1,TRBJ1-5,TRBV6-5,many,CASSSGQGAQPQHF,TGTGCCAGCAGCTCCGGACAGGGCGCTCAGCCCCAGCATTTT
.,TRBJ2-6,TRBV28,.,CASNEYGANVLTF,TGTGCCAGCAACGAGTATGGGGCCAACGTCCTGACTTTC
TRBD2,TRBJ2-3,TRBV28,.,CASSLPVRGGAADTQYF,TGTGCCAGCAGTTTACCTGTTCGCGGGGGGGCTGCAGATACGCAGTATTTT
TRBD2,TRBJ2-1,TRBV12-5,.,CASKLAVHNEQFF,TGTGCTAGCAAACTAGCGGTACACAATGAGCAGTTCTTC
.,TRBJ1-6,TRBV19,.,CASLEKAGRENSPLHF,TGTGCCAGCCTGGAGAAGGCAGGGAGGGAGAATTCACCCCTCCACTTT
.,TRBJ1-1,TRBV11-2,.,CASSSNSWGTEAFF,TGTGCCAGCAGCTCCAACTCATGGGGTACTGAAGCTTTCTTT
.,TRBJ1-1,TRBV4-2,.,CASSQDWGSGTEAFF,TGTGCCAGCAGCCAAGATTGGGGGAGCGGCACTGAAGCTTTCTTT
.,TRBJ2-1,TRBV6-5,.,CASSPGLDYNEQFF,TGTGCCAGCAGTCCGGGACTGGACTACAATGAGCAGTTCTTC
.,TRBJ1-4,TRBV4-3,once,CASSQDAGAREKLFF,TGCGCCAGCAGCCAAGACGCGGGGGCGCGGGAAAAATTGTTTTTT
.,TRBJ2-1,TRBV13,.,CASSTRDFSYNEQFF,TGTGCCAGCAGCACCCGGGACTTCTCCTACAATGAGCAGTTCTTC
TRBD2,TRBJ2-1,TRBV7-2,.,CASSSPFWRGADFEQFF,TGTGCCAGCAGCTCTCCCTTTTGGCGGGGGGCGGATTTCGAGCAGTTCTTC
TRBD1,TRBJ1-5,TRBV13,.,CASSLGQGNQPQHF,TGTGCCAGCAGCCTGGGACAGGGTAATCAGCCCCAGCATTTT
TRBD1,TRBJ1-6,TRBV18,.,CASSPGQGNSPLHF,TGTGCCAGCTCACCGGGACAGGGTAATTCACCCCTCCACTTT
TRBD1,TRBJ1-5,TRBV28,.,CASSRGTGSNQPQHF,TGTGCCAGCAGTCGTGGGACAGGGAGCAATCAGCCCCAGCATTTT
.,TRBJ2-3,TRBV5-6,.,CASSRRPSTDTQYF,TGTGCCAGCAGCCGCAGACCGAGCACAGATACGCAGTATTTT
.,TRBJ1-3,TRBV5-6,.,CASSLTAGAGNTIYF,TGTGCCAGCAGCTTGACGGCGGGGGCTGGAAACACCATATATTTT
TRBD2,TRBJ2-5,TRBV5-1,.,CASSRRLAGDQETQYF,TGCGCCAGCAGCCGAAGACTAGCGGGGGACCAAGAGACCCAGTACTTC
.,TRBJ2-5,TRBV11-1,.,CASSLSRLETQYF,TGTGCCAGCAGCTTATCCCGTTTAGAGACCCAGTACTTC
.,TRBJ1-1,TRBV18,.,CASSIGAGNTEAFF,TGTGCCAGCTCAATAGGAGCGGGGAACACTGAAGCTTTCTTT
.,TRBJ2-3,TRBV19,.,CASSISGWGTDTQYF,TGTGCCAGTAGTATTTCGGGATGGGGCACAGATACGCAGTATTTT
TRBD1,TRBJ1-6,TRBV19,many,CASSASVGQGNSPLHF,TGTGCCAGTAGTGCCTCAGTAGGACAGGGAAACTCACCCCTCCACTTT
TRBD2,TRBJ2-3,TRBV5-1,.,CASSSGGQTDTQYF,TGCGCCAGCAGCTCGGGGGGGCAAACAGATACGCAGTATTTT
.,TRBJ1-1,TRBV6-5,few,CASGPDTEAFF,TGTGCCAGCGGCCCTGACACTGAAGCTTTCTTT
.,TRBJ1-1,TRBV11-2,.,CASSLGRNTEAFF,TGTGCCAGCAGCTTAGGGAGGAACACTGAAGCTTTCTTT
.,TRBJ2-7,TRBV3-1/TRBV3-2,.,CASSQEPRGEQYF,TGTGCCAGCAGCCAAGAACCGAGGGGGGAGCAGTACTTC
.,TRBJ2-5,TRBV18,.,CASSPPTTKETQYF,TGTGCCAGCTCGCCCCCCACGACGAAGGAGACCCAGTACTTC
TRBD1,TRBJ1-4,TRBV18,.,CASSADRGEKLFF,TGTGCCAGCTCAGCGGACAGGGGAGAAAAACTGTTTTTT
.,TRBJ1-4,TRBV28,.,CASRLSRNEKLFF,TGTGCCAGCAGACTCTCTCGGAATGAAAAACTGTTTTTT
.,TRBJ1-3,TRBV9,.,CASRRVGGNTIYF,TGTGCCAGCCGAAGGGTGGGCGGAAACACCATATATTTT
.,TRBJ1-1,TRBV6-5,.,CASKEGGWTEAFF,TGTGCCAGCAAAGAGGGGGGTTGGACTGAAGCTTTCTTT
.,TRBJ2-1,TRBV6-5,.,CASSLRDIIYNEQFF,TGTGCCAGCAGCCTCCGGGACATCATCTACAATGAGCAGTTCTTC
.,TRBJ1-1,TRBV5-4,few,CASSLGQRRMNTEAFF,TGTGCCAGCAGCCTTGGACAGCGGCGTATGAACACTGAAGCTTTCTTT
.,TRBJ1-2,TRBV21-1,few,CASIPDRYYTF,TGTGCCAGCATCCCTGACAGATACTACACCTTC
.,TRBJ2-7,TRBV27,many,CASSPEFFGEQYF,TGTGCCAGCAGTCCCGAGTTCTTTGGCGAGCAGTACTTC
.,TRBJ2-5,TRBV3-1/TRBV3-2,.,CASSQDMSVETQYF,TGTGCCAGCAGCCAAGATATGTCCGTGGAGACCCAGTACTTC
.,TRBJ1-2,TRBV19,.,CASSPIPPNYGYTF,TGTGCCAGTAGTCCAATCCCTCCTAACTATGGCTACACCTTC